A selection of T cell receptor beta chains follows, all from one sample in a study of beta chain features in type 1 diabetes. The table came from immunoSEQ multiplex PCR; TCRdb's copy has only in-frame clones and leaves some out. The sample lists about 110,000 clones; approximately 39% were seen once. The sample consisted of stem cell memory CD4+ T cells from blood. These receptors all stem from a woman between 18 and 30 years old in good health. Both conserved end residues are part of each CDR3.

CDR3: CASSPPFRNTEAFF
length: 14
J: TRBJ1-1
V: TRBV18

CDR3: CASTIGQVNTEAFF
length: 14
J: TRBJ1-1
V: TRBV18

CDR3: CASSRGEAYEQYF
length: 13
J: TRBJ2-7
V: TRBV7-9

CDR3: CASSSGRANEQFF
length: 13
J: TRBJ2-1
V: TRBV19

CDR3: CASSALAGGPRNEQFF
length: 16
J: TRBJ2-1
V: TRBV7-8

CDR3: CASSLEGLVAQYF
length: 13
J: TRBJ2-3
V: TRBV5-1

CDR3: CASSKLGAGGLNNEQFF
length: 17
J: TRBJ2-1
V: TRBV27

CDR3: CASSAQENTEAFF
length: 13
J: TRBJ1-1
V: TRBV7-7

CDR3: CASGSGHLPVPPWDGYTF
length: 18
J: TRBJ1-2
V: TRBV12-5

CDR3: CASSVGVQPQHF
length: 12
J: TRBJ1-5
V: TRBV25-1

CDR3: CASSRLLQGQASSSYNEQFF
length: 20
J: TRBJ2-1
V: TRBV4-1

CDR3: CASSRQTGTSGSYEQYF
length: 17
J: TRBJ2-7
V: TRBV4-2

CDR3: CASSLGGRAANEQFF
length: 15
J: TRBJ2-1
V: TRBV5-6

CDR3: CASSQARGRGNTIYF
length: 15
J: TRBJ1-3
V: TRBV7-6

CDR3: CASSVDSGNSPLHF
length: 14
J: TRBJ1-6
V: TRBV9

CDR3: CASRWRDEQFF
length: 11
J: TRBJ2-1
V: TRBV6-5

CDR3: CASSQADTATLNTEAFF
length: 17
J: TRBJ1-1
V: TRBV4-2

CDR3: CASSPGASGIGYEQYF
length: 16
J: TRBJ2-7
V: TRBV18

CDR3: CASSSPQAGGHGEQYF
length: 16
J: TRBJ2-7
V: TRBV28